Each of the 17 T cell receptor beta chains below was sequenced from the same sample in a study of blood T cell repertoires in COVID-19. TCRdb's copy holds only in-frame clones and misses some; the assay was immunoSEQ multiplex PCR. The sample holds about 39,000 clones; approximately 85% are singletons and the top ten take about 4.2%. The material sequenced was peripheral blood. These receptors originate from a man aged 60 to 69 with acute or convalescent COVID-19.

CDR3 sequence: CASSPVTVSGGNTIYF. The CDR3 region has the DNA TGTGCCAGCTCACCAGTGACTGTCTCGGGAGGAAACACCATATATTTT. The chain links TRBV18 to TRBJ1-3; D call uncertain. Trimming shortened V by 2 bases and J by 4 bases, and 15 bases separated the two germline ends. The CDR3 covers 16 residues. The germline gives CDR1 KGHSH, CDR2 LQKENI.

The rearrangement joins TRBV20-1 to TRBJ2-1; 7 bases agree with TRBD2. V dropped 5 bases and J dropped 10; count of bases not matched to a gene: 5. The CDR3 contains 11 residues. CDR1 DFQATT and CDR2 SNEGSKA come from the germline V gene (reference sequence). The CDR3 DNA reads TGCAGTGCTCCCGGGACTAACGAGCAGTTCTTC. Translation gives CSAPGTNEQFF.

The CDR3: CASSLASGSTDTQYF. The CDR3 nucleotides are TGCGCCAGCAGCCTGGCTAGCGGTAGCACAGATACGCAGTATTTT. The chain joins TRBV5-1 to TRBJ2-3; 7 bases fit TRBD2. V gave up 4 bases and J gave up 0 bases; unmatched junction bases: 5. The germline V gene has CDR1 SGHRS and CDR2 YFSETQ. The CDR3 length is 15 residues.

The chain recombines TRBV18 with TRBJ2-2; D is perhaps TRBD2 (6 bases). The ends were cut back, 4 bases at V and 3 bases at J, with 15 bases in the middle. The germline V gene has CDR1 KGHSH and CDR2 LQKENI. This CDR3 has 16 amino acids. The CDR3 spells CASSQSGALDTGELFF. CDR3 in DNA: TGTGCCAGCTCACAGTCGGGAGCCCTCGACACCGGGGAGCTGTTTTTT.

The rearrangement links TRBV5-6 to TRBJ1-1; D uncertain. With 2 bases removed from V and 4 bases from J, the gap between germline ends came to 9 bases. The CDR3 has 13 amino acids. Germline V gene sequence: CDR1 SGHDT, CDR2 YYEEEE. The CDR3 region is CASSFLEGTEAFF. In DNA form, the CDR3 reads TGTGCCAGCAGCTTTTTGGAGGGCACTGAAGCTTTCTTT.

The rearrangement uses TRBV7-9 and TRBJ2-3; tentative D call: TRBD2 (6 bases). The germline CDR1 and CDR2 sequences are SEHNR and FQNEAQ (reference sequence). The CDR3 spans 15 residues. V was pared by 5 bases and J by 1 base, with 13 bases between. This CDR3 is CASSGGRGGTDTQYF. CDR3 sequence (DNA): TGTGCCAGCAGCGGAGGGCGGGGAGGCACAGATACGCAGTATTTT.

This sequence joins TRBV28 and TRBJ2-4; 8 bases match TRBD1. Per the germline V gene, CDR1 is MDHEN and CDR2 is SYDVKM. This CDR3 has 17 amino acids. V lost 0 bases and J lost 5; bases outside the gene matches: 9. The CDR3 region has the DNA TGTGCCAGCAGTTTATGGAGGACAGGGTGGGCGCAAAACATTCAGTACTTC. This codes for CASSLWRTGWAQNIQYF.

The chain joins TRBV27 to TRBJ1-5, with 7 bases lining up with TRBD1. V trimming: 5 bases; J trimming: 6 bases; junction bases outside the gene matches: 13. The germline V gene encodes CDR1 MNHEY and CDR2 SMNVEV (reference sequence). The CDR3 sequence is 16 residues long. CDR3 DNA sequence: TGTGCCAGCAGTCCCGCCTCGACAGGGATGACTCAGCCCCAGCATTTT. It is translated as CASSPASTGMTQPQHF.

The rearrangement joins TRBV10-1 to TRBJ1-4; a weak D match, TRBD1 (6 bases). The V end was cut by 8 bases, the J end by 16 bases, with 17 bases between. Germline CDR1 reads WNHNN; CDR2 reads SYGVQD (reference sequence). The CDR3 contains 11 residues. In DNA form, the CDR3 reads TGCGCCAGCCCCAAGGGGGGGGCTCAGTTTTTT. Residues: CASPKGGAQFF.

The rearrangement uses TRBV3-1 (or the pseudogene TRBV3-2) and TRBJ2-2; 10 positions match TRBD2. Trimming at V came to 7 bases and at J to 3 bases, leaving 8 bases not matched to a gene. The CDR3 runs 16 residues. CDR1 LGHDT and CDR2 YNNKEL come from the germline V gene (reference sequence). CDR3 in DNA: TGTGCCAGCACCTCAAGGACTAGCGGACACACCGGGGAGCTGTTTTTT. Translating gives CASTSRTSGHTGELFF.

This clone has just one count. The chain combines TRBV6-5 with TRBJ2-1; D may be TRBD2 (6 bases). Germline loops: CDR1 MNHEY, CDR2 SVGAGI. This CDR3 region has 14 residues. Deletions cut 2 bases from V and 5 bases from J, with 10 bases between. The CDR3 loop is CASSYRGWDNEQFF. The CDR3 coding sequence is TGTGCCAGCAGTTACCGGGGGTGGGACAATGAGCAGTTCTTC.

CDR3 loop: CASRATGTYSNQPQHF. As DNA, the CDR3 is TGTGCCAGTAGGGCGACAGGTACCTATAGCAATCAGCCCCAGCATTTT. J is TRBJ1-5 and V is TRBV19, with a weak D call TRBD1 (6 bases). Germline values: CDR1 LNHDA, CDR2 SQIVND (reference sequence). The V end lost 6 bases, the J end lost 0 bases, and 15 bases lay between the germline ends. The CDR3 totals 16 residues.

This chain joins TRBV19 and TRBJ1-1; the D is unclear. From germline, CDR1 is LNHDA and CDR2 SQIVND (reference sequence). The CDR3 sequence is 13 residues long. V was pared by 5 bases and J by 1 base, with 8 bases between. This chain's CDR3 is CASSAHKNTEAFF. The CDR3 region has the DNA TGTGCCAGTAGTGCTCACAAGAACACTGAAGCTTTCTTT.

The V and J genes are TRBV2 and TRBJ2-7; the D gene is possibly TRBD2 (6 bases). The V and J ends lost 0 bases and 6 bases respectively, with 12 bases between them. This CDR3 is 14 amino acids long. Germline assignment: CDR1 SNHLY and CDR2 FYNNEI. CDR3 sequence (DNA): TGTGCCAGCAGTGAAGCTTCGAAGGGAGGCGAGCAGTACTTC. Amino acids: CASSEASKGGEQYF. Full variable domain (remainder filled in from reference TRBV2 and TRBJ2-7): EPEVTQTPSHQVTQMGQEVILRCVPISNHLYFYWYRQILGQKVEFLVSFYNNEISEKSEIFDDQFSVERPDGSNFTLKIRSTKLEDSAMYFCASSEASKGGEQYFGPGTRLTVT.

In its sample, this clone was seen a few times. The rearrangement uses TRBV7-9 and TRBJ1-3; a weak D match, TRBD1 (6 bases). V lost 5 bases and J lost 0, with 11 bases in between. CDR3 length: 15 residues. The germline V gene encodes CDR1 SEHNR and CDR2 FQNEAQ (reference sequence). This chain's CDR3 is CASSQGTNSGNTIYF. The CDR3 coding sequence is TGTGCCAGCAGCCAGGGGACAAACTCTGGAAACACCATATATTTT.

V gene TRBV15 combines with J gene TRBJ2-1; 9 nucleotides match TRBD1. V was clipped by 3 bases and J by 8 bases; unmatched bases: 8. This CDR3 has 15 amino acids. Germline V gene lookup returns CDR1 LNHNV and CDR2 YYDKDF (reference sequence). Written as DNA, the CDR3 is TGTGCCACCAGCAGGAGTACAGGGGGCCTTGATGAGCAGTTCTTC. The encoded protein is CATSRSTGGLDEQFF.

CDR3 bases: TGTGCCAGCAGCTTAAAGGGAGGAGGCTACACCTTC. Translating it yields CASSLKGGGYTF. J is TRBJ1-2 and V is TRBV13; D is unclear. CDR3 size: 12 residues. The germline V gene has CDR1 PRHDT and CDR2 FYEKMQ (reference sequence). The V gene lost 2 bases and the J gene lost 8 bases, with 9 bases spanning the gap.